The next 13 T cell receptor beta chains were all read from a single sample in a study of blood T cell repertoires in COVID-19. The protocol was immunoSEQ multiplex PCR, while the TCRdb copy is restricted to in-frame clones and leaves out a portion. The table lists over 60,000 clones, 82% of them singletons. The sequencing input was peripheral blood. Receptor source: a woman of 80 years or more with acute or convalescent COVID-19.

The chain recombines TRBV11-2 with TRBJ2-7; 8 nucleotides line up with TRBD1. Germline V gives CDR1 SGHAT, CDR2 FQNNGV. After removal of 4 bases from V and 0 bases from J, the junction contained 8 bases not matched to a gene. The CDR3 spans 16 residues. In nucleotides, the CDR3 is TGTGCCAGCAGCTCCACCTCGGGACAGGTCTCCTACGAGCAGTACTTC. It encodes CASSSTSGQVSYEQYF.

This clone was counted only a few times. The chain recombines TRBV3-1 (or the pseudogene TRBV3-2) with TRBJ1-6; 10 bases fit TRBD1. The CDR3 totals 15 residues. Trimming removed 8 bases from V and 6 bases from J; junction bases left unmatched: 7. CDR1 is LGHDT, CDR2 YNNKEL, per germline (reference sequence). CDR3 nucleotides: TGTGCCAGCGCCGGTGGGACAGGGGCTAATTCACCCCTCCACTTT. This gives the protein CASAGGTGANSPLHF.

The rearrangement joins TRBV20-1 to TRBJ2-5, with TRBD1 matching over 8 bases. The CDR3 contains 15 residues. Losses at the gene ends were 3 bases for V and 4 bases for J; bases not matched to a gene: 10. From germline, CDR1 is DFQATT and CDR2 SNEGSKA (reference sequence). CDR3 residues: CSASFGRGLLETQYF. The DNA of the CDR3 is TGCAGTGCTAGTTTCGGCAGGGGGCTTTTAGAGACCCAGTACTTC.

The chain combines TRBV9 with TRBJ1-1; D unclear. Trimming took off 0 bases at V and 2 bases at J, with 8 bases between the two ends. From germline, CDR1 is SGDLS and CDR2 YYNGEE. This CDR3 spans 14 amino acids. CDR3 DNA: TGTGCCAGCAGCGTAGGGGCTGTCAACACTGAAGCTTTCTTT. It is translated as CASSVGAVNTEAFF.

The gene calls are TRBV6-5 and TRBJ2-1; TRBD1 is a possible D gene (6 bases). Trimming cost V 6 bases and J 2 bases, with 11 bases left between them. The CDR3 has 14 residues. CDR1 is MNHEY and CDR2 is SVGAGI in the germline V gene. CDR3: CASSLGTTYNEQFF. The CDR3 region has the DNA TGTGCCAGCAGCCTAGGGACAACCTACAATGAGCAGTTCTTC.

The V and J genes are TRBV9 and TRBJ2-5, with a tentative D call TRBD1 (6 bases). The CDR3 length is 14 residues. CDR1 SGDLS and CDR2 YYNGEE come from the germline V gene. V lost 3 bases, J lost 5 bases, and 14 bases lay in between. CDR3 bases: TGTGCCAGCAGCGCGGGACACCCATTGGAGACCCAGTACTTC. Protein sequence: CASSAGHPLETQYF.

This clone was seen ten or more times. This chain connects TRBV6-2 or TRBV6-3 to TRBJ2-1; maybe TRBD1 (5 bases). Trimming removed 2 bases from V and 3 bases from J, with 5 bases in between. Germline V gene data show CDR1 as MNHEY and CDR2 as SVGEGT. The CDR3 has 13 residues. The CDR3: CASSYDSYNEQFF. In DNA, the CDR3 is TGTGCCAGCAGTTACGACAGCTACAATGAGCAGTTCTTC.

This clone was picked up a small number of times. This chain uses TRBV20-1 with TRBJ1-5, with D perhaps TRBD1 (5 bases). The germline V and J ends were trimmed by 3 bases and 5 bases, with 8 bases remaining between them. Germline assignment: CDR1 DFQATT and CDR2 SNEGSKA (reference sequence). The length of the CDR3 is 12 residues. CDR3 protein: CSASDRYQPQHF. CDR3 in DNA: TGCAGTGCTAGTGACAGATATCAGCCCCAGCATTTT.

The V call is TRBV14, the J call TRBJ1-2; 8 bases are a match to TRBD1. J lost 6 bases, V lost 5 bases, and 5 bases had no gene match. CDR1 is SGHDN, CDR2 FVKESK, per germline. This CDR3 spans 13 amino acids. CDR3 DNA: TGTGCCAGCAGCTTCCGACAGGGGAATGGCTACACCTTC. Protein sequence: CASSFRQGNGYTF. Supplemented by reference TRBV14 and TRBJ1-2, the full variable domain reads EAGVTQFPSHSVIEKGQTVTLRCDPISGHDNLYWYRRVMGKEIKFLLHFVKESKQDESGMPNNRFLAERTGGTYSTLKVQPAELEDSGVYFCASSFRQGNGYTFGSGTRLTVV.

The chain carries TRBV6-4 and TRBJ2-1, with TRBD2 identical over 10 bases. J gave up 8 bases and V 2 bases, and 6 bases lay outside the gene matches. Germline V lookup: CDR1 MRHNA, CDR2 SNTAGT. This CDR3 contains 15 residues. The CDR3 reads CASSDGLAVTDEQFF. As DNA, the CDR3 is TGTGCCAGCAGTGACGGACTAGCGGTGACGGATGAGCAGTTCTTC.

The rearrangement links TRBV18 to TRBJ2-3; D is possibly TRBD1 (5 bases). The germline V gene has CDR1 KGHSH and CDR2 LQKENI. CDR3 length: 15 amino acids. V lost 1 base and J lost 2, with 10 bases in between. The CDR3 loop is CASSPLPGNTDTQYF. The CDR3 nucleotides are TGTGCCAGCTCACCACTTCCAGGGAACACAGATACGCAGTATTTT.

The rearrangement uses TRBV5-1 and TRBJ2-6; TRBD1 matches 7 bases. The CDR3 extends over 18 amino acids. Unmatched junction bases numbered 6, after V lost 0 bases and J lost 0 bases. From germline, CDR1 is SGHRS and CDR2 YFSETQ. The CDR3 sequence: CASSLAGQTASGANVLTF. DNA of the CDR3: TGCGCCAGCAGCTTGGCGGGACAGACAGCCTCTGGGGCCAACGTCCTGACTTTC.

The CDR3 loop reads CAWSVGLAGVNEQFF. As DNA, the CDR3 is TGTGCCTGGAGTGTAGGACTAGCGGGAGTAAATGAGCAGTTCTTC. V usage is TRBV30 and J usage is TRBJ2-1; the match to TRBD2 covers 13 bases. Germline loops: CDR1 GTSNPN, CDR2 SVGIG (reference sequence). The J segment lost 7 bases and the V segment lost 0 bases, leaving 3 bases of the junction unmatched. The CDR3 length is 15 residues.